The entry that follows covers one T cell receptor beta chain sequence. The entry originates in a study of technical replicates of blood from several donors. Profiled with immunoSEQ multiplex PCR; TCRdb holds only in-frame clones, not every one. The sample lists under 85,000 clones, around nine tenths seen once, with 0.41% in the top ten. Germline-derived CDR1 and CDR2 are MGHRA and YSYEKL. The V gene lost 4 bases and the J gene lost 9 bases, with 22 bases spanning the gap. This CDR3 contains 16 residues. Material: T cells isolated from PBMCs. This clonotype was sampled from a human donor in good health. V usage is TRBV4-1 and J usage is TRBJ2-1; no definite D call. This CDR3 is CASSPQPQSGRFEQFF. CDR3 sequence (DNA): TGCGCCAGCAGCCCCCAGCCTCAATCGGGTCGGTTTGAGCAGTTCTTC.